This T cell receptor beta chain was sequenced for a study of T cells in Graves' hyperthyroidism and ophthalmopathy. Investigators excluded patients with uncontrolled infection, other autoimmune disease, pregnancy or lactation. Whole-study findings and limits: Blood held most thyroid clonotypes expanded above 0.001 frequency.

There are many counts of this clonotype. Antigen: not known. Template material for amplifying TCR beta CDR3 regions consisted of RNA transcripts. Initially, a first-round RT-PCR of the TCR CDR3 employed the HTBI primer set. MiXCR was run by TCRdb on the multiplex PCR reads, yielding one entry per CDR3 protein. The data show some 560,000 distinct CDR3 sequences, about 15% seen once. This TCR derives from a woman aged 40 to 49 with Graves' hyperthyroidism. The sample consisted of blood.

The DNA of the CDR3 is TGTGCCAGCAGCCAGCCCCTAGCGGGAGTTTTCCACGAGCAGTACTTC. Protein: CASSQPLAGVFHEQYF. The chain employs TRBV5-6 and TRBJ2-7; TRBD2 matches 10 bases. The CDR3 loop spans 16 amino acids. Germline loops: CDR1 SGHDT, CDR2 YYEEEE. Trimming took 4 bases from V and 5 from J; bases not matched to a gene: 12.